A selection of T cell receptor beta chains follows, all from one sample in a study of cytomegalovirus exposure and HLA in healthy donors. TCRdb's copy holds only in-frame clones and misses some; the assay was immunoSEQ multiplex PCR. Of hundreds of thousands of clones in the sample, around 85% were seen once. Sequencing was performed on PBMCs. These receptors were collected from a girl aged 2 to 10 in good health and CMV-seronegative. Each CDR3 is given without its conserved first and last residue.

j_call v_call cdr3_aa
TRBJ2-1 TRBV4-1 ASSLSGLRSSYNEQF
TRBJ2-5 TRBV2 ASMDRVKETQY
TRBJ1-4 TRBV4-2 ASSQDLAGATNEKLF
TRBJ2-7 TRBV7-8 ASKTAGIGPYEQY
TRBJ1-2 TRBV27 ASRAGPYGYT
TRBJ2-2 TRBV5-5 ASSLAYTGELF
TRBJ2-7 TRBV6-5 ASSYRVTLGPNEQY
TRBJ1-2 TRBV18 ASSPYDPIDGYT
TRBJ1-4 TRBV6-1 ASSVQDRTNEKLF
TRBJ1-1 TRBV5-1 ASSQGQGLDTEAF
TRBJ2-5 TRBV5-1 ASSVQDQETQY
TRBJ1-3 TRBV6-1 ASSEDRQSISGNTIY
TRBJ1-1 TRBV4-1 ASSQGRGGNTEAF
TRBJ1-2 TRBV7-9 ASSLVFDGYT
TRBJ2-5 TRBV15 ATSSLVSIQETQY
TRBJ2-5 TRBV7-9 ASSLAAGMKETQY
TRBJ2-1 TRBV29-1 SVAGTGEYNEQF
TRBJ2-7 TRBV27 ASSLLAGVASEQY
TRBJ1-4 TRBV2 ASSEGTSREKLF
TRBJ1-1 TRBV6-5 ASSLDRAKAF
TRBJ1-5 TRBV19 ASSPRQKAGAGQPQH
TRBJ1-2 TRBV7-9 ASSLAGDRRPSYGYT
TRBJ1-2 TRBV9 ASSPHGGEGYGYT
TRBJ2-1 TRBV27 ASTMGLAGSYNEQF
TRBJ1-1 TRBV14 ASSPEGQGATRNTEAF
TRBJ2-7 TRBV4-1 ASSPGTYEQY
TRBJ1-5 TRBV18 ASSPGTENQPQH
TRBJ2-5 TRBV5-1 ASSLEWGRRETQY
TRBJ1-6 TRBV5-1 ASSYDRGQGNSPLH
TRBJ1-1 TRBV6-1 ASSGQGGGTEAF
TRBJ2-5 TRBV4-2 ASSQGGIAGGPLETQY
TRBJ2-3 TRBV27 ASSFLLRGQGALDTQY
TRBJ1-2 TRBV5-1 ASSNTGTANYGYT
TRBJ1-1 TRBV6-1 ASSELRWNTEAF
TRBJ1-4 TRBV7-9 ASSPPFNEKLF
TRBJ2-1 TRBV15 ATSRIQLAGDGEQF
TRBJ1-1 TRBV7-9 ASSQTAGAF
TRBJ2-3 TRBV2 ASSFNPLPSGEVTDTQY
TRBJ1-1 TRBV7-6 ASSPYSMNTEAF
TRBJ1-5 TRBV6-5 ASSASWGPLEPQH
TRBJ1-5 TRBV25-1 ASREDVYSNQPQH
TRBJ2-5 TRBV9 ASSVQWGEETQY
TRBJ2-7 TRBV5-1 ASSLAPTQDSYEQY
TRBJ2-2 TRBV14 ASSQALGDRTNTGELF
TRBJ1-2 TRBV9 ASSFGQGALGDYGYT
TRBJ2-7 TRBV5-4 ASRTGLAGDGEQY
TRBJ2-1 TRBV27 ASSRTSGSSYNEQF
TRBJ2-4 TRBV5-5 ASSLGGGENIQY
TRBJ1-1 TRBV6-6 ASSYVLNRGHTEAF
TRBJ2-7 TRBV4-1 ASSQGTGASEQY
TRBJ2-3 TRBV2 ASVGLASDTQY
TRBJ1-2 TRBV6-5 ASSDTGGTNYGYT
. TRBV7-9 ASSPYIPYEQY
TRBJ2-7 TRBV6-5 ASSYRQGLTYEQY
TRBJ2-7 TRBV2 ASSYTGSYEQY
TRBJ1-2 TRBV14 ASSHRTNYGYT
TRBJ1-1 TRBV5-1 ASSLDPGQGREAF